This T cell receptor (beta chain) was recorded in a study of OX40 agonist ivuxolimab in advanced cancers. In the study overall: Melanoma, hepatocellular carcinoma, head and neck or renal cell cancer occurred in dose-escalation patients. The study's findings and limits: There was clonal expansion of CD4+ and CD8+ blood T cells by week 6 at 0.1 to 3.0 mg/kg.

The protocol was immunoSEQ multiplex PCR, while the TCRdb copy is restricted to in-frame clones and leaves out a portion. The sample contains tens of thousands of clones, roughly four fifths of which appear only once. The CDR3 totals 14 residues. Germline V gene lookup returns CDR1 MNHNY and CDR2 SVGAGI (reference sequence). V dropped 5 bases and J dropped 0 bases, with 10 bases sitting between them. This clone was found once. The antigen is unknown. This TCR was sampled from an adult with an advanced solid tumor such as melanoma, head and neck, liver or kidney cancer. This rearrangement joins TRBV6-6 to TRBJ1-1, with D possibly being TRBD1 (6 bases). The specimen comprised CD4+ or CD8+ T cells sorted from blood, sampled in a trial of the OX40 agonist ivuxolimab. CDR3 loop: CASSKTGLNTEAFF. CDR3 sequence (DNA): TGTGCCAGCAGTAAAACAGGGCTGAACACTGAAGCTTTCTTT.